This TCR beta chain derives from a study of cytomegalovirus exposure and HLA in healthy donors. Unrecorded immune exposures were likely, despite nominal health at sampling. V dropped 5 bases and J dropped 0 bases, with 8 bases sitting between them. Germline CDR1 reads SGHNT; CDR2 reads YENEEA. This CDR3 spans 15 amino acids. Researchers ran the PCR with 60 Vbeta and 13 Jbeta primers. The method was immunoSEQ multiplex PCR; TCRdb's version includes in-frame clones alone and lacks a portion of them. The sample includes about 120,000 clones, less than 65% of them seen just once. The source is a man between 40 and 49 years old in good health and CMV-seropositive. V gene TRBV11-3 combines with J gene TRBJ2-6; TRBD1 is a possible D gene (6 bases). Sequencing was done on a sample of PBMCs. CDR3 nucleotide sequence: TGTGCCAGCAGCGCAGGGGACTCTGGGGCCAACGTCCTGACTTTC. Its translation: CASSAGDSGANVLTF.